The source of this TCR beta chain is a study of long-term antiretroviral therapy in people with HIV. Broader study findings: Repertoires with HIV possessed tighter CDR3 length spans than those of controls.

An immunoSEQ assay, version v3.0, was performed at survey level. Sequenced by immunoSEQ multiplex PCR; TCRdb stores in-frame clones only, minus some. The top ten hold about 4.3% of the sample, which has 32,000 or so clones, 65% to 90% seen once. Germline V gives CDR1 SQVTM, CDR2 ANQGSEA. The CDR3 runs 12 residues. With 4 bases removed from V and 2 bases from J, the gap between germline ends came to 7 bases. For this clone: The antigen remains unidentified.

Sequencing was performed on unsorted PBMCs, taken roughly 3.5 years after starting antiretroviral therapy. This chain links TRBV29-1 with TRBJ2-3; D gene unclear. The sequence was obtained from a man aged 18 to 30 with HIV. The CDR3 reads CSVGPVTDTQYF. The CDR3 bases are TGCAGCGTTGGTCCGGTCACAGATACGCAGTATTTT.